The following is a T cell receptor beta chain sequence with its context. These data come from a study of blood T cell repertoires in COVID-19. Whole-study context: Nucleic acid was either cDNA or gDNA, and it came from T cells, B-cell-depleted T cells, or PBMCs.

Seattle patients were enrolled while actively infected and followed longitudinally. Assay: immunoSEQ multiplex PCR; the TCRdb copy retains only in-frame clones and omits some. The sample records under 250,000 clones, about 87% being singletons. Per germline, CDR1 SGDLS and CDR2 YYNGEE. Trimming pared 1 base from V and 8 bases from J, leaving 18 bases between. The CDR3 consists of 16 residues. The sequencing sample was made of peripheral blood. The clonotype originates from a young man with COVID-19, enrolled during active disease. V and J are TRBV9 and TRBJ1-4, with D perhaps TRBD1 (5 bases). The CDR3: CASSVSPGWLEEKLFF. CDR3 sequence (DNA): TGTGCCAGCAGCGTATCTCCAGGGTGGTTGGAGGAAAAACTGTTTTTT.